A selection of T cell receptor beta chains follows, all from one sample in a study of cytomegalovirus exposure and HLA in healthy donors. Repertoires were generated with immunoSEQ multiplex PCR, while TCRdb's copy carries only in-frame clones and drops some. The repertoire holds over 120,000 clones, with 80% as singletons. The source material was PBMCs. The origin of the receptors is a man between 40 and 49 years old in good health and CMV-seronegative. Each CDR3 is given with its conserved first and last residue. The D gene is left open where the match is weak. Not every row has a clone size; where given, it reads once, few, many or a size class.

size	V	D	J	CDR3	DNA
NA	TRBV11-2	NA	TRBJ1-6	CASSPHIRTDPPLHF	TGTGCCAGCAGCCCCCACATCCGGACAGATCCACCCCTCCACTTT
NA	TRBV19	NA	TRBJ1-1	CASRGSRGEAFF	TGTGCCAGTAGAGGCTCCAGGGGTGAAGCTTTCTTT
NA	TRBV6-4	NA	TRBJ1-2	CASSESGRDGYTF	TGTGCCAGCAGTGAGTCAGGGAGGGATGGCTACACCTTC
NA	TRBV15	NA	TRBJ1-2	CATTTGPNYGYTF	TGTGCCACCACCACTGGGCCCAACTATGGCTACACCTTC
NA	TRBV28	TRBD1	TRBJ1-4	CASRSTGQANEKLFF	TGTGCCAGCAGGTCGACAGGGCAGGCTAATGAAAAACTGTTTTTT
once	TRBV5-1	NA	TRBJ2-5	CASSFRGAQETQYF	TGCGCCAGCAGCTTCCGGGGAGCCCAAGAGACCCAGTACTTC
NA	TRBV6-4	TRBD1	TRBJ2-7	CASSAYRGYEQYF	TGTGCCAGCAGTGCTTACAGGGGTTACGAGCAGTACTTC
NA	TRBV18	NA	TRBJ2-7	CASSPRSGGYEQYF	TGTGCCAGCTCACCAAGGTCGGGTGGATACGAGCAGTACTTC
NA	TRBV30	NA	TRBJ1-1	CAWSDKGPNTEAFF	TGTGCCTGGAGTGATAAGGGGCCTAACACTGAAGCTTTCTTT
NA	TRBV4-3	TRBD1	TRBJ1-1	CASSQAGQAGNTEAFF	TGCGCCAGCAGCCAAGCTGGACAGGCGGGGAACACTGAAGCTTTCTTT
few	TRBV4-1	NA	TRBJ2-5	CASSQVSRIETQYF	TGCGCCAGCAGCCAAGTCTCTAGAATTGAGACCCAGTACTTC
NA	TRBV5-6	NA	TRBJ1-1	CASSSLGVNTEAFF	TGTGCCAGCAGCTCCCTCGGGGTGAACACTGAAGCTTTCTTT
NA	TRBV4-2	NA	TRBJ1-2	CASSQDTVSSNYGYTF	TGTGCCAGCAGCCAAGATACGGTTTCTTCTAACTATGGCTACACCTTC
NA	TRBV19	NA	TRBJ1-4	CASSTRQLGKLFF	TGTGCCAGTAGTACCCGACAGTTGGGAAAACTGTTTTTT
NA	TRBV27	TRBD2	TRBJ2-1	CASGRLAGGLDEQFF	TGTGCCAGCGGGCGACTAGCGGGGGGGCTTGATGAGCAGTTCTTC
NA	TRBV29-1	TRBD1	TRBJ2-1	CSVDRQGAYNEQFF	TGCAGCGTTGATAGACAGGGGGCCTACAATGAGCAGTTCTTC
NA	TRBV4-2	TRBD2	TRBJ2-3	CASSQGRLAGHSTDTQYF	TGTGCCAGCAGCCAAGGCCGACTAGCGGGACATAGCACAGATACGCAGTATTTT
once	TRBV2	TRBD1	TRBJ2-7	CASSVQGKGYEQYF	TGTGCCAGCAGTGTACAGGGGAAAGGGTACGAGCAGTACTTC
few	TRBV2	TRBD1	TRBJ1-1	CASGQVNTEAFF	TGTGCCAGCGGACAGGTAAACACTGAAGCTTTCTTT
NA	TRBV12-5	NA	TRBJ1-5	CASGLVPGLQPQHF	TGTGCTAGTGGTTTGGTACCCGGACTTCAGCCCCAGCATTTT
NA	TRBV4-3	TRBD1	TRBJ1-6	CASSQGGDRLNNSPLHF	TGCGCCAGCAGCCAAGGGGGGGACAGATTGAATAATTCACCCCTCCACTTT
NA	TRBV5-1	TRBD2	TRBJ2-7	CASSLASSGGLAEQYF	TGCGCCAGCAGCTTGGCCTCTAGCGGGGGGCTGGCCGAGCAGTACTTC
NA	TRBV6-1	NA	TRBJ1-5	CASSEYRAGNQPQHF	TGTGCCAGCAGTGAATACAGGGCGGGCAATCAGCCCCAGCATTTT
NA	TRBV10-3	TRBD2	TRBJ2-7	CAISVSGGRSEQYF	TGTGCCATCAGTGTTTCGGGGGGGCGGTCCGAGCAGTACTTC
NA	TRBV5-6	TRBD1	TRBJ1-5	CASSFGTGDQPQHF	TGTGCCAGCAGCTTTGGGACAGGGGATCAGCCCCAGCATTTT
NA	TRBV6-5	NA	TRBJ1-2	CASRQDYGYTF	TGTGCCAGCAGACAGGACTATGGCTACACCTTC
NA	TRBV19	TRBD1	TRBJ2-6	CASSIARQGSGANVLTF	TGTGCCAGTAGTATAGCGAGACAGGGCTCTGGGGCCAACGTCCTGACTTTC
NA	TRBV27	TRBD1	TRBJ2-7	CASRDRGGDEQYF	TGTGCCAGCAGGGACAGGGGGGGGGACGAGCAGTACTTC
NA	TRBV6-1	TRBD1	TRBJ1-1	CASRAGDRGLTEAFF	TGTGCCAGCAGAGCCGGGGACAGGGGGCTTACTGAAGCTTTCTTT
NA	TRBV29-1	NA	TRBJ2-1	CSSSLNLNEQFF	TGCAGCTCAAGCCTAAATCTGAATGAGCAGTTCTTC
few	TRBV7-2	TRBD2	TRBJ2-7	CASSGGLVNEQYF	TGTGCCAGCAGCGGAGGACTAGTGAACGAGCAGTACTTC
NA	TRBV5-4	NA	TRBJ2-7	CASSLDRYYEQYF	TGTGCCAGCAGCTTGGACAGGTACTACGAGCAGTACTTC
NA	TRBV28	NA	TRBJ2-5	CASSLQGGRETQYF	TGTGCCAGCAGCCTCCAGGGGGGTCGAGAGACCCAGTACTTC
NA	TRBV27	TRBD2	TRBJ2-5	CASSKWGTSGEETQYF	TGTGCCAGCAGCAAATGGGGGACTAGCGGGGAAGAGACCCAGTACTTC
few	TRBV7-9	TRBD1	TRBJ2-5	CASSTRTGGYETQYF	TGTGCCAGCAGCACCCGGACAGGGGGCTATGAGACCCAGTACTTC
NA	TRBV6-6	TRBD1	TRBJ1-3	CASARDSGNTIYF	TGTGCCAGCGCGCGGGACAGTGGAAACACCATATATTTT
NA	TRBV6-6	TRBD1	TRBJ2-5	CASSRGTGARETQYF	TGTGCCAGCAGTCGGGGGACAGGGGCGCGTGAGACCCAGTACTTC
few	TRBV5-1	NA	TRBJ2-5	CASSLGGLQGETQYF	TGCGCCAGCAGCTTGGGGGGGCTACAAGGAGAGACCCAGTACTTC
NA	TRBV7-9	NA	TRBJ2-7	CASSFIGATYEQYF	TGTGCCAGCAGCTTTATAGGGGCGACCTACGAGCAGTACTTC
few	TRBV5-4	NA	TRBJ1-1	CASSSAGDTEAFF	TGTGCCAGCAGCTCCGCAGGGGACACTGAAGCTTTCTTT
NA	TRBV27	TRBD1	TRBJ2-7	CASSPAGTGSYEQYF	TGTGCCAGCAGCCCCGCCGGGACAGGATCCTACGAGCAGTACTTC
NA	TRBV6-6	TRBD1	TRBJ1-2	CASRGGTGSGYTF	TGTGCCAGCAGAGGGGGGACAGGGAGTGGCTACACCTTC
once	TRBV6-5	TRBD1	TRBJ1-6	CASSRLTGDDSPLHF	TGTGCCAGCAGCCGATTGACAGGGGACGATTCACCCCTCCACTTT
NA	TRBV2	NA	TRBJ1-1	CASNPPGRNTEAFF	TGTGCCAGCAACCCTCCGGGGAGGAACACTGAAGCTTTCTTT
few	TRBV5-4	NA	TRBJ2-7	CASSFRDSYEQYF	TGTGCCAGCAGCTTTCGGGACTCCTACGAGCAGTACTTC
NA	TRBV19	NA	TRBJ2-3	CASSIGRGSSTDTQYF	TGTGCCAGTAGTATCGGTCGGGGGTCTTCCACAGATACGCAGTATTTT
NA	TRBV27	NA	TRBJ1-1	CASSLGRLGGTEAFF	TGTGCCAGCAGTTTAGGGCGGTTAGGAGGCACTGAAGCTTTCTTT
NA	TRBV7-8	NA	TRBJ1-1	CASSLGVPPNTEAFF	TGTGCCAGCAGCTTAGGAGTTCCCCCTAACACTGAAGCTTTCTTT
few	TRBV14	NA	TRBJ1-3	CASSREQGLSGNTIYF	TGTGCCAGCAGCCGAGAGCAGGGGCTGTCGGGAAACACCATATATTTT
NA	TRBV6-5	NA	TRBJ1-2	CASRIAGAGYTF	TGTGCCAGCAGGATAGCGGGGGCTGGCTACACCTTC
few	TRBV4-3	TRBD1	TRBJ1-1	CASSQVRTGGLTEAFF	TGCGCCAGCAGCCAAGTAAGGACAGGGGGGTTAACTGAAGCTTTCTTT
NA	TRBV29-1	TRBD1	TRBJ1-2	CSVLTLGTGVYGYTF	TGCAGCGTTTTGACCCTCGGGACAGGAGTCTATGGCTACACCTTC
NA	TRBV5-4	NA	TRBJ2-7	CASSLERGFEQYF	TGTGCCAGCAGCTTGGAACGGGGATTCGAGCAGTACTTC